This TCR beta chain was retrieved from a study of Graves' ophthalmopathy and Graves' hyperthyroidism. Germline CDR1 KGHSH, CDR2 LQKENI. There are 14 residues in the CDR3. The V end was cut by 3 bases, the J end by 11 bases, with 17 bases between. RNA transcripts provided the template for amplifying TCR beta CDR3 regions. First-round RT-PCR relied on HTBI primers, and a second-round multiplex PCR came next. TCRdb re-called the multiplex PCR reads through MiXCR, storing one row per CDR3 protein. The sample consists of some 390,000 distinct CDR3 sequences, around 17% of them appearing once. Notes on the study in general: At around 65% sensitivity and approximately 72% specificity, the model predicted progression of the ophthalmopathy.

This clonotype appeared many times. Antigen: not known. Sequenced input: peripheral blood. The receptor was derived from a woman between 18 and 30 years old with Graves' ophthalmopathy. This chain uses TRBV18 with TRBJ1-5; D is uncertain. The CDR3 loop is CASSPVGGTGSQHF. CDR3 nucleotides: TGTGCCAGCTCACCGGTCGGAGGAACGGGGTCCCAGCATTTT.